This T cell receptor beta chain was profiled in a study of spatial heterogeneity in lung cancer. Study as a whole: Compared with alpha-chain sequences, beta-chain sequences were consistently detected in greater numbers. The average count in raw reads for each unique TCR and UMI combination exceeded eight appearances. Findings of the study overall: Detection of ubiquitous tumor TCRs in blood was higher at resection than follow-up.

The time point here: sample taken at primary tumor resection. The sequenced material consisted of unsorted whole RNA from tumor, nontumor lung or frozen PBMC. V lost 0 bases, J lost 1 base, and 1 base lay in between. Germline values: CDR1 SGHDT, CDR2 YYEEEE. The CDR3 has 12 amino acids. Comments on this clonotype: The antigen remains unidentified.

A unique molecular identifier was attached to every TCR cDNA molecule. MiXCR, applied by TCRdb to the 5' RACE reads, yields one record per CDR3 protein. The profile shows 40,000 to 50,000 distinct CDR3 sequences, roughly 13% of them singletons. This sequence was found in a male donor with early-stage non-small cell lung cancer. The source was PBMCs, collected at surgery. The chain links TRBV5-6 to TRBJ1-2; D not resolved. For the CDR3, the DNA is TGTGCCAGCAGCTTGGATAACTATGGCTACACCTTC. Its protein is CASSLDNYGYTF.